The T cell receptor (beta chain) under discussion was sequenced for a study of siplizumab effects on memory and regulatory T cells. Germline V gives CDR1 MDHEN, CDR2 SYDVKM. After removal of 6 bases from V and 6 bases from J, the junction contained 13 bases not matched to a gene. The CDR3 runs to 15 residues. It was about 10^5 TCR templates that were assayed per sample. Method: immunoSEQ multiplex PCR; TCRdb's copy keeps in-frame clones and lacks some. The table shows about 50,000 clones, with over 90% occurring only once. To note about this clone: Its specificity is unknown.

Overall study results and limits: A minor share of alloreactive clones matched unstimulated subsets.

The sequenced material came from CD8+ T cells sorted from blood. V usage is TRBV28 and J usage is TRBJ2-7, with 8 bases identical to TRBD1. This clonotype originated in a human donor in good health. CDR3 DNA sequence: TGTGCCAGCAGGCCAGTTGGACAGGGTATTCCCGAGCAGTACTTC. Its protein is CASRPVGQGIPEQYF.